Described below is a single T cell receptor beta chain sequence and its context. The source of the sample is a study of sequential checkpoint blockade in melanoma. Background on the study: Randomization was 1:1 between first-line nivolumab→ipilimumab and ipilimumab→nivolumab.

This CDR3 comprises 16 residues. V gave up 3 bases and J gave up 1 base, with 12 bases separating them. Germline V gene sequence: CDR1 PRHDT, CDR2 FYEKMQ (reference sequence). Treatment here: randomized to nivolumab then ipilimumab (arm A) or the reverse (arm B). None of the patients previously received DNA-damaging chemotherapy. The repertoire was sequenced with immunoSEQ multiplex PCR; TCRdb's copy has only in-frame clones and lacks some. The repertoire has about 21,000 clones, approximately 78% of them found once; the top ten carry 10%. V gene TRBV13 combines with J gene TRBJ2-2, with D tentatively TRBD2 (5 bases). Sequenced material: CD8+ T cells sorted from blood (inferred from file names), taken from a patient given nivolumab and ipilimumab in sequence. The sequence was collected from a human donor with melanoma. CDR3 sequence: CASSFGAAGNTGELFF. In nucleotides, the CDR3 is TGTGCCAGCAGCTTCGGTGCGGCGGGGAACACCGGGGAGCTGTTTTTT.